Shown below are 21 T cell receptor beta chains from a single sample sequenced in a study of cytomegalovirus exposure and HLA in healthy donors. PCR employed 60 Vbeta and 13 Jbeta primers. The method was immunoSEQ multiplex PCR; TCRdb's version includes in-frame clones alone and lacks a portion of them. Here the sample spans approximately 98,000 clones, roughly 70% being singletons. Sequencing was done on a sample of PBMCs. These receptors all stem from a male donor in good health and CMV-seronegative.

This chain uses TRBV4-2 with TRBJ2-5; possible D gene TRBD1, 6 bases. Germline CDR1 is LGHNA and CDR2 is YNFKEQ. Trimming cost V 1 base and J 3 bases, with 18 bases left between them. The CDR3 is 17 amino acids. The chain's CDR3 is CASSQGSGLAGEETQYF. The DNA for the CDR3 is TGTGCCAGCAGCCAAGGTTCGGGGTTGGCAGGGGAAGAGACCCAGTACTTC.

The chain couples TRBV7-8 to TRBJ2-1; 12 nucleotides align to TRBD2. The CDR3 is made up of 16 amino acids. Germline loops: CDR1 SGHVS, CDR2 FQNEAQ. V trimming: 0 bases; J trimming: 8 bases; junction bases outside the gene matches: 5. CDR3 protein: CASSLARLAGGDEQFF. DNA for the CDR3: TGTGCCAGCAGCTTAGCTCGGCTAGCGGGAGGGGATGAGCAGTTCTTC.

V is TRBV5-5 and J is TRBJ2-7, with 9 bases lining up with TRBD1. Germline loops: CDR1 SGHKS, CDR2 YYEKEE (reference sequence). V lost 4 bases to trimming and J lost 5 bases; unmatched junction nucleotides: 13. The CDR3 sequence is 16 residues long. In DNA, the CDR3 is TGTGCCAGCAGCCCCGCCGGGACAGGGTTGGTGGACGAGCAGTACTTC. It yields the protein CASSPAGTGLVDEQYF.

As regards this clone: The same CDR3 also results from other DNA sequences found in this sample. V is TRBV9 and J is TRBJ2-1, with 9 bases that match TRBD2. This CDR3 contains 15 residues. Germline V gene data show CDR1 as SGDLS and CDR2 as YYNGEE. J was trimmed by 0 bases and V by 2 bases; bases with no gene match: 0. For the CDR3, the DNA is TGTGCCAGCAGCGTTAGCGGGAGCTCCTACAATGAGCAGTTCTTC. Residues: CASSVSGSSYNEQFF.

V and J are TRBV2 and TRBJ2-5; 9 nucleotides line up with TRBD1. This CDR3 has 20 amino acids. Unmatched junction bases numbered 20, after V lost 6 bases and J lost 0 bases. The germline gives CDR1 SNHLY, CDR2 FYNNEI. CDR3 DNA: TGTGCCAGCAGCCCGGGACAGGGCATGGGGGTTCCCCCGTACCAAGAGACCCAGTACTTC. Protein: CASSPGQGMGVPPYQETQYF.

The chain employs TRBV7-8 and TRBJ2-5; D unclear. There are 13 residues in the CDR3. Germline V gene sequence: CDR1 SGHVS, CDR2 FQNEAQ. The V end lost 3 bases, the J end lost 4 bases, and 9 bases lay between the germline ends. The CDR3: CASSLSPPETQYF. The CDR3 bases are TGTGCCAGCAGCTTGAGCCCGCCAGAGACCCAGTACTTC.

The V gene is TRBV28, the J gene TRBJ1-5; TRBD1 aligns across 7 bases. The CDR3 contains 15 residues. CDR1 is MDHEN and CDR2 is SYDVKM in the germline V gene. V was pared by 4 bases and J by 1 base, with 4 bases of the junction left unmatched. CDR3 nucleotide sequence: TGTGCCAGCAGTTCCCGGGACAGAAGCAATCAGCCCCAGCATTTT. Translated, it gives CASSSRDRSNQPQHF.

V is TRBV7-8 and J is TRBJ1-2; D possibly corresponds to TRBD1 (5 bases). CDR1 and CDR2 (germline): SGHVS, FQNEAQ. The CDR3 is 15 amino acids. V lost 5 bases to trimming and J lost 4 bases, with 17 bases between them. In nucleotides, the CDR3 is TGTGCCAGCAGCCTTGTAAAGGGGTCGGGCTATGGCTACACCTTC. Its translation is CASSLVKGSGYGYTF. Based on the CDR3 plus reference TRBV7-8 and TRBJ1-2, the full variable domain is GAGVSQSPRYKVAKRGQDVALRCDPISGHVSLFWYQQALGQGPEFLTYFQNEAQLDKSGLPSDRFFAERPEGSVSTLKIQRTQQEDSAVYLCASSLVKGSGYGYTFGSGTRLTVV.

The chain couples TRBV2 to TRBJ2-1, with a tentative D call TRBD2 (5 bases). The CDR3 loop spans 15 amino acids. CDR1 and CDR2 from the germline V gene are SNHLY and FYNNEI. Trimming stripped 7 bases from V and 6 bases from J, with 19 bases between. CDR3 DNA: TGTGCCAGCAATACCATGCTTCTTGGAGGCAATGAGCAGTTCTTC. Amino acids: CASNTMLLGGNEQFF.

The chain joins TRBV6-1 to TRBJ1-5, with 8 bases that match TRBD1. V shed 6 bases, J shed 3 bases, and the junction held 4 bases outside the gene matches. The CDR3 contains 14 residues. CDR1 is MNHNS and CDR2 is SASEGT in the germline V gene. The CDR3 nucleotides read TGTGCCAGCAGGGGGACAGGCCTCAATCAGCCCCAGCATTTT. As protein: CASRGTGLNQPQHF.

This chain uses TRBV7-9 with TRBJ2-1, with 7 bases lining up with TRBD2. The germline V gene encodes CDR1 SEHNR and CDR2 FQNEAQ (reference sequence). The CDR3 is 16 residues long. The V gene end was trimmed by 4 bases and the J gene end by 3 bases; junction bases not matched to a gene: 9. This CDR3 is CASSYPGTNVYNEQFF. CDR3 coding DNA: TGTGCCAGCAGCTACCCCGGGACTAACGTCTACAATGAGCAGTTCTTC.

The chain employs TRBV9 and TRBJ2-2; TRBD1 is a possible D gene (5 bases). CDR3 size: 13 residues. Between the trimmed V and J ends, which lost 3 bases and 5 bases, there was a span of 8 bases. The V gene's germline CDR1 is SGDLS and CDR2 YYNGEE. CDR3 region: CASSARGTGELFF. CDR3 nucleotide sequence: TGTGCCAGCAGCGCTAGGGGTACCGGGGAGCTGTTTTTT. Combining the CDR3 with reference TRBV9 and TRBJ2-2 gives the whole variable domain DSGVTQTPKHLITATGQRVTLRCSPRSGDLSVYWYQQSLDQGLQFLIQYYNGEERAKGNILERFSAQQFPDLHSELNLSSLELGDSALYFCASSARGTGELFFGEGSRLTVL.

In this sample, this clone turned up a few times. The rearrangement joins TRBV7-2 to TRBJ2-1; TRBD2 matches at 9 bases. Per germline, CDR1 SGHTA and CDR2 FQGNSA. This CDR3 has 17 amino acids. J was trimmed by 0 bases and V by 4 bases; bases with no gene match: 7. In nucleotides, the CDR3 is TGTGCCAGCAGCTCAACTAGCGGGCCCTACTCCTACAATGAGCAGTTCTTC. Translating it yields CASSSTSGPYSYNEQFF.

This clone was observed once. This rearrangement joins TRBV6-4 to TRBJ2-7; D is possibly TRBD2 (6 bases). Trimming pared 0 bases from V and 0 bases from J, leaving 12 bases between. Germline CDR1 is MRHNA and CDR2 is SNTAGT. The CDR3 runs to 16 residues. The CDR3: CASSDSSHGGSYEQYF. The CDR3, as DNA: TGTGCCAGCAGTGACTCGAGCCACGGGGGCTCCTACGAGCAGTACTTC.

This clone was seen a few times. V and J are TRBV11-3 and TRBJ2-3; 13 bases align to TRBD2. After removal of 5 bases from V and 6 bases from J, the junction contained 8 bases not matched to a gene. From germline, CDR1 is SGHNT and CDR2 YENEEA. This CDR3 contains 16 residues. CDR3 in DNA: TGTGCCAGCAGCGCCGGACTAGCGGGAGTGGGTGATACGCAGTATTTT. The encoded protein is CASSAGLAGVGDTQYF.

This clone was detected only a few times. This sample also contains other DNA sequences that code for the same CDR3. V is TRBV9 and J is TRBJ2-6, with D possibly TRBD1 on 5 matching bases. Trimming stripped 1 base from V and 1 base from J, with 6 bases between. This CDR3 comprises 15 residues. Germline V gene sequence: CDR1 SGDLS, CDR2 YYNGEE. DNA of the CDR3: TGTGCCAGCAGCGTACAGGGTTCTGGGGCCAACGTCCTGACTTTC. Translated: CASSVQGSGANVLTF.

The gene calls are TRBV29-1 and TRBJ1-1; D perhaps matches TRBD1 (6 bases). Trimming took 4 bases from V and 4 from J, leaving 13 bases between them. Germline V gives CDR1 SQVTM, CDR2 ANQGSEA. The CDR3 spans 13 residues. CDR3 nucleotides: TGCAGCGTTGCAACTACAGGGACCACTGAAGCTTTCTTT. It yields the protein CSVATTGTTEAFF.

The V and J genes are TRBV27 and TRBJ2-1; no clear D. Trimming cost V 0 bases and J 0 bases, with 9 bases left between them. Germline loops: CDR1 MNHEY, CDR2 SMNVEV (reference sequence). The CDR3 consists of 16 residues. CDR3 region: CASSLSRGSSYNEQFF. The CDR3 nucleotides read TGTGCCAGCAGTTTATCCCGAGGAAGCTCCTACAATGAGCAGTTCTTC.

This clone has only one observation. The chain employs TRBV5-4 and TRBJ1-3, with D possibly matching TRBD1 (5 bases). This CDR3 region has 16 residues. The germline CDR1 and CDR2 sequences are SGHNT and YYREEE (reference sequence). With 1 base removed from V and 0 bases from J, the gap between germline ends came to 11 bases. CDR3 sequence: CASSLRQMGSGNTIYF. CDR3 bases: TGTGCCAGCAGCTTGAGACAGATGGGCTCTGGAAACACCATATATTTT.

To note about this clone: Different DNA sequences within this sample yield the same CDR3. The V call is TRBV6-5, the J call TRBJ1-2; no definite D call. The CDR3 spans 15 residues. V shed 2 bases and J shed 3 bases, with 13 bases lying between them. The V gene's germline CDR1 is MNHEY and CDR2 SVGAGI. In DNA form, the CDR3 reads TGTGCCAGCAGTTACCTGGGTGAGGAGGACTATGGCTACACCTTC. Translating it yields CASSYLGEEDYGYTF.

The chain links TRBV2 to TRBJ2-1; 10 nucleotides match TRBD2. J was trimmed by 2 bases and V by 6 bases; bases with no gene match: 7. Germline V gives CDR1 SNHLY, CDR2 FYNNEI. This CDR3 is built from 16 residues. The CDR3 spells CASSEAGLAAYNEQFF. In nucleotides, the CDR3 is TGTGCCAGCAGCGAGGCAGGACTAGCGGCCTACAATGAGCAGTTCTTC.